These T cell receptor beta chains were read from a single sample in a study of blood T cell repertoires in COVID-19. Libraries were prepared by immunoSEQ multiplex PCR; TCRdb keeps only in-frame clonotypes and omits some of them. In the table there are approximately 260,000 clones, roughly 88% of which are singletons. What was sequenced was peripheral blood. The source of these receptors is a woman in her 70s with acute or convalescent COVID-19. CDR3s include the opening cysteine and the closing phenylalanine or tryptophan. The D gene is left open where the match is weak. Not all rows give a size; the values are once, few, many and, for expanded clones, a class.

V	D	J	size	CDR3	DNA
TRBV5-1	TRBD2	TRBJ2-6	NA	CASSPSGGVAGANVLTF	TGCGCCAGCAGCCCCAGCGGGGGGGTGGCTGGGGCCAACGTCCTGACTTTC
TRBV15	TRBD1	TRBJ1-2	NA	CATSRDSGGFSGYTF	TGTGCCACCAGCAGAGATTCAGGGGGCTTCTCTGGCTACACCTTC
TRBV4-1	TRBD2	TRBJ2-3	NA	CASSQELAGGTDTQYF	TGCGCCAGCAGCCAAGAATTAGCGGGGGGGACAGATACGCAGTATTTT
TRBV6-1	NA	TRBJ1-6	NA	CASSEATGISYNSPLHF	TGTGCCAGCAGTGAAGCAACGGGGATCTCCTATAATTCACCCCTCCACTTT
TRBV12-3/TRBV12-4	NA	TRBJ1-2	NA	CASSLGGGGYTF	TGTGCCAGCAGTTTAGGGGGGGGTGGCTACACCTTC
TRBV6-5	TRBD2	TRBJ2-7	NA	CASTGTRGGEQYF	TGTGCCAGCACAGGGACTAGGGGGGGGGAGCAGTACTTC
TRBV2	TRBD1	TRBJ2-5	NA	CASSLDRGETQYF	TGTGCCAGCAGCTTGGACAGGGGGGAGACCCAGTACTTC
TRBV9	TRBD1	TRBJ1-6	once	CASSVRGQGGNSPLHF	TGTGCCAGCAGCGTCCGCGGACAGGGCGGTAATTCACCCCTCCACTTT
TRBV10-2	NA	TRBJ1-1	NA	CASSESGARTGTEAFF	TGCGCCAGCAGTGAGAGCGGAGCGAGGACGGGCACTGAAGCTTTCTTT
TRBV15	NA	TRBJ2-2	NA	CATSSYDLTNTGELFF	TGTGCCACCAGCAGCTACGACTTAACGAACACCGGGGAGCTGTTTTTT
TRBV6-5	TRBD1	TRBJ2-7	NA	CASVGTERYEQYF	TGTGCCAGCGTAGGGACAGAGCGTTACGAGCAGTACTTC
TRBV5-1	NA	TRBJ2-5	NA	CASSSGQFTETQYF	TGCGCCAGCAGCTCAGGACAGTTCACGGAGACCCAGTACTTC
TRBV5-1	NA	TRBJ2-5	NA	CASSLDFSATQYF	TGCGCCAGCAGCTTAGACTTCTCCGCGACCCAGTACTTC
TRBV19	TRBD1	TRBJ1-4	NA	CASNRRTGTLKEKLFF	TGTGCCAGTAACAGACGGACAGGGACCCTAAAGGAAAAACTGTTTTTT
TRBV3-1/TRBV3-2	NA	TRBJ1-1	NA	CASSQGNVGSMNTEAFF	TGTGCCAGCAGCCAAGGAAACGTCGGGTCAATGAACACTGAAGCTTTCTTT
TRBV5-1	NA	TRBJ1-4	once	CASSLEHFNEKLFF	TGCGCCAGCAGCTTAGAGCACTTTAATGAAAAACTGTTTTTT
TRBV5-1	NA	TRBJ1-2	few	CASSPERVGYTF	TGCGCCAGCAGCCCAGAGAGGGTAGGCTACACCTTC
TRBV7-2	NA	TRBJ2-7	NA	CASSPGVWSSYEQYF	TGTGCCAGCAGCCCGGGGGTCTGGAGCTCCTACGAGCAGTACTTC
TRBV10-3	TRBD1	TRBJ1-3	NA	CAISAGTGAGNTIYF	TGTGCCATCAGTGCCGGGACAGGGGCTGGAAACACCATATATTTT
TRBV29-1	TRBD1	TRBJ1-2	NA	CSVAHRGRYGYTF	TGCAGCGTTGCACACAGGGGGCGATATGGCTACACCTTC
TRBV2	TRBD1	TRBJ1-2	few	CASNGQEDGYTF	TGTGCCAGCAACGGACAGGAGGATGGCTACACCTTC
TRBV29-1	TRBD1	TRBJ2-7	NA	CSVELQGFTYEQYF	TGCAGCGTTGAGTTACAGGGGTTTACCTACGAGCAGTACTTC
TRBV19	TRBD2	TRBJ2-2	once	CASTTNPGGLAVTGELFF	TGTGCCAGTACCACAAACCCGGGGGGGCTAGCGGTCACCGGGGAGCTGTTTTTT
TRBV5-4	TRBD1	TRBJ1-6	few	CASSRDSNSPLHF	TGTGCCAGCAGCCGGGACAGCAATTCACCCCTCCACTTT
TRBV2	NA	TRBJ1-2	NA	CASSEARALYGYTF	TGTGCCAGCAGTGAAGCGCGGGCCCTCTATGGCTACACCTTC
TRBV6-5	TRBD1	TRBJ1-1	NA	CASSYSTQGAGKAFF	TGTGCCAGCAGTTACTCGACACAGGGGGCCGGGAAAGCTTTCTTT
TRBV5-8	NA	TRBJ1-5	once	CASSSRLASNQPQHF	TGTGCCAGCAGCTCGCGGCTGGCGAGCAATCAGCCCCAGCATTTT
TRBV14	TRBD2	TRBJ2-1	NA	CASAGGVSYNEQFF	TGTGCCTCAGCCGGGGGGGTCTCCTACAATGAGCAGTTCTTC
TRBV14	TRBD1	TRBJ1-1	NA	CASSQFLGGANTEAFF	TGTGCCAGCAGCCAATTCTTAGGGGGCGCGAACACTGAAGCTTTCTTT
TRBV5-4	NA	TRBJ2-1	once	CASSAGTTYNEQFF	TGTGCCAGCAGCGCCGGGACAACCTACAATGAGCAGTTCTTC
TRBV29-1	NA	TRBJ2-3	NA	CSVEGRGGTVTDTQYF	TGCAGCGTTGAGGGGAGGGGGGGCACGGTCACAGATACGCAGTATTTT
TRBV5-1	TRBD2	TRBJ2-3	once	CASSPPSGGADTQYF	TGCGCCAGCAGTCCGCCGAGCGGGGGGGCCGATACGCAGTATTTT
TRBV5-6	TRBD1	TRBJ2-7	NA	CASSLDRNYEQYF	TGTGCCAGCAGCCTGGACAGGAACTACGAGCAGTACTTC
TRBV10-3	NA	TRBJ1-2	NA	CAIAREQNYGYTF	TGTGCCATCGCGCGGGAACAGAACTATGGCTACACCTTC
TRBV27	NA	TRBJ1-4	NA	CASSHTTGEKLFF	TGTGCCAGCAGCCACACGACAGGTGAAAAACTGTTTTTT
TRBV7-9	NA	TRBJ1-1	NA	CASSFVQGTEAFF	TGTGCCAGCAGCTTCGTTCAGGGCACTGAAGCTTTCTTT
TRBV3-1/TRBV3-2	NA	TRBJ2-1	NA	CASSQGGRALYNEQFF	TGTGCCAGCAGCCAAGGCGGCAGGGCCCTTTACAATGAGCAGTTCTTC
TRBV19	NA	TRBJ1-1	few	CASKRSHTEAFF	TGTGCCAGTAAGAGGTCTCACACTGAAGCTTTCTTT
TRBV7-7	TRBD1	TRBJ2-3	NA	CASSTGTGTDTQYF	TGTGCCAGCAGTACCGGGACAGGCACAGATACGCAGTATTTT
TRBV6-2/TRBV6-3	NA	TRBJ2-4	once	CASSYSGSRMYF	TGTGCCAGCAGTTACTCTGGTAGTCGAATGTACTTC
TRBV25-1	NA	TRBJ1-2	NA	CAGHRTLANYGYTF	TGTGCGGGACACCGAACTTTAGCTAACTATGGCTACACCTTC
TRBV3-1/TRBV3-2	NA	TRBJ1-3	few	CASSQEGGNTIYF	TGTGCCAGCAGCCAAGAAGGAGGGAACACCATATATTTT
TRBV11-2	TRBD2	TRBJ2-3	NA	CASSLGTSGGFTDTQYF	TGTGCCAGCAGCTTAGGGACTAGCGGGGGGTTCACAGATACGCAGTATTTT
TRBV2	TRBD1	TRBJ1-5	NA	CASGGTGGVQPQHF	TGTGCCAGCGGCGGAACAGGGGGCGTACAGCCCCAGCATTTT
TRBV5-6	NA	TRBJ1-6	NA	CASSLNLGQPLHF	TGTGCCAGCAGCTTGAACTTAGGACAACCCCTCCACTTT
TRBV15	NA	TRBJ1-1	NA	CATSSWTEGEAFF	TGTGCCACCAGCTCTTGGACTGAGGGTGAAGCTTTCTTT
TRBV18	TRBD2	TRBJ2-1	once	CASSERGRNEQFF	TGTGCCAGCTCTGAGCGGGGACGCAATGAGCAGTTCTTC
TRBV7-3	TRBD1	TRBJ1-1	NA	CASSLTTGGATEAFF	TGTGCCAGCAGCTTAACTACAGGGGGGGCCACTGAAGCTTTCTTT
TRBV19	TRBD2	TRBJ2-5	NA	CARGSGRIQGLAAETQYF	TGTGCCCGCGGGTCGGGACGCATCCAGGGACTAGCGGCAGAGACCCAGTACTTC
TRBV3-1/TRBV3-2	NA	TRBJ2-5	NA	CASSQDYLRTQYF	TGTGCCAGCAGCCAAGACTACCTACGGACCCAGTACTTC
TRBV19	TRBD2	TRBJ2-1	NA	CASSNFGGGEQFF	TGTGCCAGTAGTAATTTCGGGGGGGGCGAGCAGTTCTTC
TRBV28	NA	TRBJ1-1	few	CASSSRPAGGTEAFF	TGTGCCAGCAGTTCCCGGCCCGCTGGAGGCACTGAAGCTTTCTTT
TRBV5-1	NA	TRBJ2-2	NA	CASSLGHAYPTGELFF	TGCGCCAGCAGCTTGGGACACGCATACCCCACCGGGGAGCTGTTTTTT
TRBV9	NA	TRBJ2-3	NA	CASSVGPTRGDTQYF	TGTGCCAGCAGCGTAGGGCCAACCCGAGGGGATACGCAGTATTTT
TRBV3-1/TRBV3-2	TRBD1	TRBJ2-7	NA	CASSRTSGTESYEQYF	TGTGCCAGCAGCCGGACCTCTGGGACAGAGTCCTACGAGCAGTACTTC
TRBV7-9	NA	TRBJ2-5	NA	CASSSTRPGGWETQYF	TGTGCTAGCAGCTCAACCCGCCCGGGGGGCTGGGAGACCCAGTACTTC
TRBV3-1/TRBV3-2	NA	TRBJ1-5	NA	CASSPDRGQPQHF	TGTGCCAGCAGCCCAGACCGAGGACAGCCCCAGCATTTT